Listed below are T cell receptor beta chains from one sample, sequenced in a study of cytomegalovirus exposure and HLA in healthy donors. The data were produced by immunoSEQ multiplex PCR, yet TCRdb's version contains in-frame clones alone and is incomplete. Among around 150,000 clones, 80% to 90% were seen once, and the ten largest hold more than 1.5%. Sequenced: PBMCs. The origin of the receptors is a man aged 18 to 29 in good health and CMV-seronegative. Each CDR3 is given with its conserved first and last residue. A D gene is named only where the DNA matches it firmly. Clone size appears in some rows only: once, few, many, or a class for an expanded clone.

CDR3 DNA: TGTGCCAGCAGCACCACAGGGGCCCCTAGCACAGATACGCAGTATTTT; CDR3 protein: CASSTTGAPSTDTQYF; D gene: TRBD1; clone size: few; V gene: TRBV7-2; J gene: TRBJ2-3
CDR3 DNA: TGTTCCAGCAGCTTTGGAGTTAAGGAAGCCCAGCATTTT; CDR3 protein: CSSSFGVKEAQHF; D gene: NA; clone size: NA; V gene: TRBV7-9; J gene: TRBJ1-5
CDR3 DNA: TGCGCCACCCTGACTAGCCCGTCGCGCAATGAGCAGTTCTTC; CDR3 protein: CATLTSPSRNEQFF; D gene: TRBD2; clone size: NA; V gene: TRBV10-1; J gene: TRBJ2-1
CDR3 DNA: TGTGCCAGCGTCAGGGGGACTGAAGCTTTCTTT; CDR3 protein: CASVRGTEAFF; D gene: TRBD1; clone size: once; V gene: TRBV2; J gene: TRBJ1-1
CDR3 DNA: TGCGCCAGCAGCCAAGATAAGGGACTAGCGGGCGTCTCCTACGAGCAGTACTTC; CDR3 protein: CASSQDKGLAGVSYEQYF; D gene: TRBD2; clone size: NA; V gene: TRBV4-1; J gene: TRBJ2-7
CDR3 DNA: TGTGCCAGCAGCTTGCAGGGGAAAGGCTACACCTTC; CDR3 protein: CASSLQGKGYTF; D gene: NA; clone size: NA; V gene: TRBV5-6; J gene: TRBJ1-2
CDR3 DNA: TGCAGCGCCGGGGTGAACACTGAAGCTTTCTTT; CDR3 protein: CSAGVNTEAFF; D gene: NA; clone size: NA; V gene: TRBV29-1; J gene: TRBJ1-1
CDR3 DNA: TGCAGCGTAAGGGAGGCTGGAAACACCATATATTTT; CDR3 protein: CSVREAGNTIYF; D gene: NA; clone size: few; V gene: TRBV29-1; J gene: TRBJ1-3
CDR3 DNA: TGTGCCAGCAGCTTAGGGGCAGGGGGCTCTGGGGCCAACGTCCTGACTTTC; CDR3 protein: CASSLGAGGSGANVLTF; D gene: TRBD1; clone size: NA; V gene: TRBV7-2; J gene: TRBJ2-6
CDR3 DNA: TGTGCCAGCAGCTTAAGCACAGGGGGCAACTACGAGCAGTACTTC; CDR3 protein: CASSLSTGGNYEQYF; D gene: TRBD1; clone size: NA; V gene: TRBV11-1; J gene: TRBJ2-7
CDR3 DNA: TGTGCCAGCAGTTTAGGTGGACAGCCCATGAACACTGAAGCTTTCTTT; CDR3 protein: CASSLGGQPMNTEAFF; D gene: NA; clone size: NA; V gene: TRBV28; J gene: TRBJ1-1
CDR3 DNA: TGTGCCAGCAGTTGGACTAGCGGGAGCTCCTACGAGCAGTACTTC; CDR3 protein: CASSWTSGSSYEQYF; D gene: TRBD2; clone size: NA; V gene: TRBV6-5; J gene: TRBJ2-7
CDR3 DNA: TGTGCCAGCAGTTTTTCTAGCGGGGGTGTTTACGAGCAGTACTTC; CDR3 protein: CASSFSSGGVYEQYF; D gene: TRBD2; clone size: few; V gene: TRBV28; J gene: TRBJ2-7
CDR3 DNA: TGTGCCAGCAGGGACAAGGTGGCAAACACAGATACGCAGTATTTT; CDR3 protein: CASRDKVANTDTQYF; D gene: NA; clone size: few; V gene: TRBV13; J gene: TRBJ2-3
CDR3 DNA: TGTGCCACCAGCAGAGGACAGGAGTCCTACAATGAGCAGTTCTTC; CDR3 protein: CATSRGQESYNEQFF; D gene: NA; clone size: NA; V gene: TRBV15; J gene: TRBJ2-1
CDR3 DNA: TGTGCCAGCAGTTTAGAGGGCGGAGGCAATCAGCCCCAGCATTTT; CDR3 protein: CASSLEGGGNQPQHF; D gene: NA; clone size: NA; V gene: TRBV28; J gene: TRBJ1-5
CDR3 DNA: TGTGCCAGCAGGCCCCGCGGGGGAATCCCTAGCTCCTACAATGAGCAGTTCTTC; CDR3 protein: CASRPRGGIPSSYNEQFF; D gene: TRBD2; clone size: NA; V gene: TRBV7-6; J gene: TRBJ2-1
CDR3 DNA: TGCGCCAGCAGCCAAGACCTGCTACAGGGAAGCTCCTACAATGAGCAGTTCTTC; CDR3 protein: CASSQDLLQGSSYNEQFF; D gene: NA; clone size: NA; V gene: TRBV4-3; J gene: TRBJ2-1
CDR3 DNA: TGTGCCAGCAGCCAATCTCCCGGGATCGAGCAGTACTTC; CDR3 protein: CASSQSPGIEQYF; D gene: NA; clone size: NA; V gene: TRBV14; J gene: TRBJ2-7
CDR3 DNA: TGTGCCAGCAGTGAAGCAGGGGGTAACGTCTATGGCTACACCTTC; CDR3 protein: CASSEAGGNVYGYTF; D gene: NA; clone size: once; V gene: TRBV6-1; J gene: TRBJ1-2
CDR3 DNA: TGTGCCAGCAGCCCCGGACTAGCGGGCGAGCAGTACTTC; CDR3 protein: CASSPGLAGEQYF; D gene: TRBD2; clone size: NA; V gene: TRBV7-3; J gene: TRBJ2-7
CDR3 DNA: TGCGCCAGCAGCCAAGACGCGGCCAGGGTAGGCGAGCAGTACTTC; CDR3 protein: CASSQDAARVGEQYF; D gene: NA; clone size: NA; V gene: TRBV4-1; J gene: TRBJ2-7
CDR3 DNA: TGTGCCATCAGTGAGTCGCTGAGTTACGAGCAGTACTTC; CDR3 protein: CAISESLSYEQYF; D gene: NA; clone size: once; V gene: TRBV10-3; J gene: TRBJ2-7
CDR3 DNA: TGCAGCGTTAACTATGCTCAAGAGACCCAGTACTTC; CDR3 protein: CSVNYAQETQYF; D gene: NA; clone size: NA; V gene: TRBV29-1; J gene: TRBJ2-5
CDR3 DNA: TGTGCCAGCAGTGAAGCTCGACTAGCGGGATACGAGCAGTACTTC; CDR3 protein: CASSEARLAGYEQYF; D gene: TRBD2; clone size: NA; V gene: TRBV2; J gene: TRBJ2-7
CDR3 DNA: TGTGCCAGCAGCCTCCTGACTAGCGGGTTCTACAATGAGCAGTTCTTC; CDR3 protein: CASSLLTSGFYNEQFF; D gene: TRBD2; clone size: NA; V gene: TRBV7-9; J gene: TRBJ2-1
CDR3 DNA: TGTGCCAGCAGCATGGACATGACTAATTCACCCCTCCACTTT; CDR3 protein: CASSMDMTNSPLHF; D gene: NA; clone size: NA; V gene: TRBV7-9; J gene: TRBJ1-6
CDR3 DNA: TGTGCCAGCGTTGCGGGAGGTCAGGGCTACACCTTC; CDR3 protein: CASVAGGQGYTF; D gene: NA; clone size: NA; V gene: TRBV28; J gene: TRBJ1-2
CDR3 DNA: TGTGCCAGCAGTCCCTTCCGGGAGCTTGTAGATACGCAGTATTTT; CDR3 protein: CASSPFRELVDTQYF; D gene: NA; clone size: NA; V gene: TRBV27; J gene: TRBJ2-3
CDR3 DNA: TGCGCCAGCAGCCGGACGGGACAGAACTTCTACGAGCAGTACTTC; CDR3 protein: CASSRTGQNFYEQYF; D gene: TRBD1; clone size: NA; V gene: TRBV5-1; J gene: TRBJ2-7
CDR3 DNA: TGTGCCAGCAGCTCTGGACTAGCGGGAGCCGGGGAGCTGTTTTTT; CDR3 protein: CASSSGLAGAGELFF; D gene: TRBD2; clone size: NA; V gene: TRBV11-2; J gene: TRBJ2-2
CDR3 DNA: TGCAGCGTTGAAGGGACAGGGGGCCAAGATACGCAGTATTTT; CDR3 protein: CSVEGTGGQDTQYF; D gene: TRBD1; clone size: NA; V gene: TRBV29-1; J gene: TRBJ2-3
CDR3 DNA: TGTGCCAGCAGCCCTGGGCTGGTTTATCCGGATGGCTACACCTTC; CDR3 protein: CASSPGLVYPDGYTF; D gene: NA; clone size: NA; V gene: TRBV28; J gene: TRBJ1-2
CDR3 DNA: TGTGCCAGCAGCTTAGGCCCCATGGGCGGGAGCAATCAGCCCCAGCATTTT; CDR3 protein: CASSLGPMGGSNQPQHF; D gene: NA; clone size: NA; V gene: TRBV13; J gene: TRBJ1-5
CDR3 DNA: TGTGCCAGTCAGGGGATGGCTAACTATGGCTACACCTTC; CDR3 protein: CASQGMANYGYTF; D gene: NA; clone size: NA; V gene: TRBV6-1; J gene: TRBJ1-2
CDR3 DNA: TGTGCCAGTAGCACGGGACTTGGCCCTTCTGGGGCCAACGTCCTGACTTTC; CDR3 protein: CASSTGLGPSGANVLTF; D gene: NA; clone size: NA; V gene: TRBV19; J gene: TRBJ2-6
CDR3 DNA: TGTGCCAGCAGCCAAGAACGGGAAGCTGTTCCGCAGTATTTT; CDR3 protein: CASSQEREAVPQYF; D gene: NA; clone size: NA; V gene: TRBV14; J gene: TRBJ2-3
CDR3 DNA: TGCAGCGTTATTCGGACAGGGGGCTACAATGAGCAGTTCTTC; CDR3 protein: CSVIRTGGYNEQFF; D gene: TRBD1; clone size: NA; V gene: TRBV29-1; J gene: TRBJ2-1
CDR3 DNA: TGTGCCAGCAGCTTATGGGGGGGGGCCACAGATACGCAGTATTTT; CDR3 protein: CASSLWGGATDTQYF; D gene: NA; clone size: NA; V gene: TRBV7-3; J gene: TRBJ2-3
CDR3 DNA: TGTGCCAGCAGCGATCGGGACAGAGCCTACGAGCAGTACTTC; CDR3 protein: CASSDRDRAYEQYF; D gene: TRBD1; clone size: NA; V gene: TRBV7-9; J gene: TRBJ2-7
CDR3 DNA: TGTGCCAGCAGCCTCACGGGACTAAGTAATTCACCCCTCCACTTT; CDR3 protein: CASSLTGLSNSPLHF; D gene: NA; clone size: NA; V gene: TRBV2; J gene: TRBJ1-6
CDR3 DNA: TGTGCCAGCAGCTTAGCGTACCAAGAGACCCAGTACTTC; CDR3 protein: CASSLAYQETQYF; D gene: NA; clone size: NA; V gene: TRBV5-4; J gene: TRBJ2-5
CDR3 DNA: TGTGCCAGCAGCTTAGGGCAGGGCCTCTCCTACGAGCAGTACTTC; CDR3 protein: CASSLGQGLSYEQYF; D gene: NA; clone size: NA; V gene: TRBV7-2; J gene: TRBJ2-7
CDR3 DNA: TGTGCCAGCTCACCAAAGACAGGGTGGGGGGCTGAAGCTTTCTTT; CDR3 protein: CASSPKTGWGAEAFF; D gene: TRBD1; clone size: NA; V gene: TRBV18; J gene: TRBJ1-1
CDR3 DNA: TGCGCCAGCAGTTATGGGACAGGCTACGAGCAGTACTTC; CDR3 protein: CASSYGTGYEQYF; D gene: TRBD1; clone size: NA; V gene: TRBV5-1; J gene: TRBJ2-7
CDR3 DNA: TGCGCCAGCAGCCCACTCGACAGGAACACCGGGGAGCTGTTTTTT; CDR3 protein: CASSPLDRNTGELFF; D gene: NA; clone size: few; V gene: TRBV5-1; J gene: TRBJ2-2
CDR3 DNA: TGTGCCAGCAGTGGGGACAGGGGCACAGATACGCAGTATTTT; CDR3 protein: CASSGDRGTDTQYF; D gene: TRBD1; clone size: NA; V gene: TRBV28; J gene: TRBJ2-3
CDR3 DNA: TGTGCCAGCAGCCTCGTCGGAGCCGGGACAGGGAGGGGAGAGACCCAGTACTTC; CDR3 protein: CASSLVGAGTGRGETQYF; D gene: TRBD1; clone size: once; V gene: TRBV7-9; J gene: TRBJ2-5
CDR3 DNA: TGTGCTAGCAGCCCGGGACAGGGTAAAGGAGAAGCTTTCTTT; CDR3 protein: CASSPGQGKGEAFF; D gene: TRBD1; clone size: NA; V gene: TRBV7-7; J gene: TRBJ1-1
CDR3 DNA: TGCGCCAGCAGCCAAACCCAGCGGCAACCTACAGATACGCAGTATTTT; CDR3 protein: CASSQTQRQPTDTQYF; D gene: NA; clone size: NA; V gene: TRBV4-1; J gene: TRBJ2-3
CDR3 DNA: TGTGCCAGCAGCGATCTTGAGGGGAGGGGTACCACAGATACGCAGTATTTT; CDR3 protein: CASSDLEGRGTTDTQYF; D gene: TRBD2; clone size: NA; V gene: TRBV7-6; J gene: TRBJ2-3
CDR3 DNA: TGTGCCAGTAGTTCCAGGGGTTTCTTCGAAAAACTGTTTTTT; CDR3 protein: CASSSRGFFEKLFF; D gene: NA; clone size: NA; V gene: TRBV19; J gene: TRBJ1-4
CDR3 DNA: TGTGCCAGCAGCTTGGGCCGGGACAGGGACTCCTACGAGCAGTACTTC; CDR3 protein: CASSLGRDRDSYEQYF; D gene: TRBD1; clone size: NA; V gene: TRBV5-4; J gene: TRBJ2-7